The rows below give T cell receptor beta chains drawn from one sample of a study of beta chain features in type 1 diabetes. The table came from immunoSEQ multiplex PCR; TCRdb's copy has only in-frame clones and leaves some out. The sample carries hundreds of thousands of clones, 10% to 15% recorded once. The sequenced sample was naive CD4+ T cells from blood. These receptors came from a young man in good health. Each CDR3 is given with its conserved first and last residue. A D gene is named only where the DNA matches it firmly. The listing skips clone size in some rows; elsewhere it reads once, few, many or a size class.

clone_size	d_call	v_call	j_call	cdr3_length	cdr3_aa	cdr3_nt
-	-	TRBV7-9	TRBJ1-1	12	CASSSGVTEAFF	TGTGCCAGCAGCTCCGGGGTCACTGAAGCTTTCTTT
-	TRBD1	TRBV5-6	TRBJ1-5	15	CASSFTDRDNQPQHF	TGTGCCAGCAGCTTCACAGACAGGGACAATCAGCCCCAGCATTTT
-	-	TRBV9	TRBJ2-5	14	CASSGQGGRETQYF	TGTGCCAGCAGCGGACAGGGAGGACGGGAGACCCAGTACTTC
few	TRBD2	TRBV5-6	TRBJ2-7	16	CASSGKGTTSSYEQYF	TGTGCCAGCAGCGGTAAAGGGACTACGTCTTCCTACGAGCAGTACTTC
-	-	TRBV10-3	TRBJ1-5	15	CAISGENLGNQPQHF	TGTGCCATCAGTGGGGAGAATTTGGGCAATCAGCCCCAGCATTTT
few	TRBD2	TRBV18	TRBJ2-5	16	CASSPRTSGRDETQYF	TGTGCCAGCTCACCACGGACTAGCGGGAGGGACGAGACCCAGTACTTC
-	TRBD2	TRBV11-2	TRBJ2-1	15	CASSSSGRAYNEQFF	TGTGCCAGCAGCTCTAGCGGGAGGGCCTACAATGAGCAGTTCTTC
-	-	TRBV4-3	TRBJ1-3	15	CASSQAAGAGNTIYF	TGCGCCAGCAGCCAAGCCGCAGGCGCTGGAAACACCATATATTTT
-	-	TRBV18	TRBJ2-7	11	CASSRQDEQYF	TGTGCCAGCTCGCGACAGGACGAGCAGTACTTC
-	-	TRBV30	TRBJ1-2	12	CAWSVGGYGYTF	TGTGCCTGGAGTGTGGGAGGCTATGGCTACACCTTC
-	TRBD1	TRBV9	TRBJ1-1	14	CASSVGDRVSGAFF	TGTGCCAGCAGCGTAGGGGACAGGGTATCGGGAGCTTTCTTT
few	-	TRBV7-2	TRBJ2-3	12	CASSVAGIEQYF	TGTGCCAGCAGCGTTGCAGGGATCGAGCAGTATTTT
-	-	TRBV7-3	TRBJ1-1	18	CASSLRLSRGFMNTEAFF	TGTGCCAGCAGCTTAAGGTTGAGTAGGGGATTCATGAACACTGAAGCTTTCTTT
few	-	TRBV30	TRBJ2-5	13	CAWSVQAQETQYF	TGTGCCTGGAGTGTGCAGGCCCAAGAGACCCAGTACTTC
few	-	TRBV6-6	TRBJ1-2	12	CASRDQRDGYTF	TGTGCCAGCCGCGACCAGAGGGATGGCTACACCTTC
few	-	TRBV9	TRBJ2-6	15	CASSSGGPGANVLTF	TGTGCCAGCAGCTCCGGGGGTCCTGGGGCCAACGTCCTGACTTTC
few	-	TRBV9	TRBJ2-5	13	CASSVDPEETQYF	TGTGCCAGCAGCGTAGATCCGGAGGAGACCCAGTACTTC
-	-	TRBV28	TRBJ2-1	11	CASSFKRVQFF	TGTGCCAGCAGTTTCAAGAGGGTGCAGTTCTTC
-	-	TRBV5-6	TRBJ2-7	12	CASSLYQGRKYF	TGTGCCAGCAGCTTGTATCAGGGCCGGAAGTACTTC
-	-	TRBV7-2	TRBJ2-6	18	CASSLFAQPGAGANVLTF	TGTGCCAGCAGCTTATTTGCCCAGCCGGGGGCTGGGGCCAACGTCCTGACTTTC
-	-	TRBV28	TRBJ1-1	15	CASSEAETAPTEAFF	TGTGCCAGCAGTGAGGCCGAGACAGCCCCCACTGAAGCTTTCTTT
once	-	TRBV7-2	TRBJ2-7	15	CASSPGLAATYEQYF	TGTGCCAGCAGCCCGGGGTTAGCCGCCACCTACGAGCAGTACTTC
few	-	TRBV29-1	TRBJ1-2	11	CSVGHAYGYTF	TGCAGCGTTGGACACGCCTATGGCTACACCTTC
-	-	TRBV4-2	TRBJ2-7	17	CASSQDRIKRSVYEQYF	TGTGCCAGCAGCCAAGACCGAATCAAGCGGTCAGTCTACGAGCAGTACTTC
few	-	TRBV10-3	TRBJ2-3	16	CAISESKQGGTDTQYF	TGTGCCATCAGTGAGTCTAAACAGGGCGGCACAGATACGCAGTATTTT
few	-	TRBV7-6	TRBJ2-3	15	CASSSRTGMRDAQYF	TGTGCCAGCAGCTCCCGGACTGGAATGCGGGATGCGCAGTATTTT
-	-	TRBV7-7	TRBJ2-1	16	CASSLGVSGSGNEQFF	TGTGCCAGCAGCTTAGGGGTCAGCGGATCTGGGAATGAGCAGTTCTTC
few	-	TRBV7-3	TRBJ2-7	14	CASSLRAGPYEQYF	TGTGCCAGCAGCTTAAGGGCAGGGCCCTACGAGCAGTACTTC
-	TRBD2	TRBV29-1	TRBJ2-1	15	CSVYAGGPSYNEQFF	TGCAGCGTCTACGCGGGAGGGCCGTCCTACAATGAGCAGTTCTTC
-	-	TRBV30	TRBJ2-7	14	CAFSREISSYEQYF	TGTGCCTTCAGCCGGGAAATTAGCTCCTACGAGCAGTACTTC
-	-	TRBV4-1	TRBJ2-1	18	CASSQEHLPHLNYNEQFF	TGCGCCAGCAGCCAAGAACACCTCCCACATCTTAACTACAATGAGCAGTTCTTC
-	-	TRBV9	TRBJ1-2	15	CASSVDAGKVYGYTF	TGTGCCAGCAGCGTAGATGCGGGAAAGGTCTATGGCTACACCTTC
-	-	TRBV29-1	TRBJ2-3	13	CSVEVRGTDTQYF	TGCAGCGTTGAAGTGCGGGGCACAGATACGCAGTATTTT
few	TRBD1	TRBV19	TRBJ2-7	14	CASSRTGESHEQYF	TGTGCCAGTAGTAGGACAGGGGAGAGCCACGAGCAGTACTTC
few	-	TRBV15	TRBJ2-4	14	CATSRTGAKNIQYF	TGTGCCACCAGCAGAACGGGGGCCAAAAACATTCAGTACTTC
-	-	TRBV6-1	TRBJ1-3	16	CASSARQAFSGNTIYF	TGTGCCAGCAGTGCCCGACAGGCCTTCTCTGGAAACACCATATATTTT
few	TRBD1	TRBV5-1	TRBJ1-1	15	CASRTGGNWETEAFF	TGCGCCAGCCGGACAGGGGGCAATTGGGAGACTGAAGCTTTCTTT
-	TRBD1	TRBV5-1	TRBJ1-4	15	CASSSAGTGSEKLFF	TGCGCCAGCAGCTCCGCCGGGACAGGGAGTGAAAAACTGTTTTTT
-	TRBD1	TRBV6-6	TRBJ2-7	14	CASSLDRVNHEQYF	TGTGCCAGCAGCTTGGACAGGGTCAACCACGAGCAGTACTTC
-	-	TRBV21-1	TRBJ1-2	12	CASRRGPAGYTF	TGTGCCAGCAGAAGGGGCCCGGCGGGCTACACCTTC
few	TRBD1	TRBV19	TRBJ2-1	12	CARQGAHNEQFF	TGTGCCAGACAGGGGGCCCACAATGAGCAGTTCTTC
-	TRBD2	TRBV30	TRBJ2-1	16	CAWSRLTSGGANEQFF	TGTGCCTGGAGTCGATTGACTAGCGGGGGGGCTAATGAGCAGTTCTTC
-	-	TRBV7-9	TRBJ1-4	16	CASSLGKGGGLEKLFF	TGTGCCAGCAGCTTAGGAAAGGGAGGAGGATTAGAAAAACTGTTTTTT
few	-	TRBV28	TRBJ2-2	14	CASSSGANTGELFF	TGTGCCAGCAGTTCGGGGGCGAACACCGGGGAGCTGTTTTTT
-	-	TRBV25-1	TRBJ1-1	15	CASSDFHQGLTEAFF	TGTGCCAGCAGTGATTTTCACCAGGGTTTGACTGAAGCTTTCTTT
few	-	TRBV18	TRBJ2-7	13	CASSPGQRYEQYF	TGTGCCAGCTCACCAGGACAGCGCTACGAGCAGTACTTC
-	-	TRBV5-4	TRBJ2-3	12	CASSLGTYTQYF	TGTGCCAGCAGCTTGGGCACTTATACGCAGTATTTT
few	-	TRBV20-1	TRBJ2-1	11	CSARDRNEQFF	TGCAGTGCTAGAGATAGAAATGAGCAGTTCTTC
-	-	TRBV7-2	TRBJ2-7	14	CASSLALVPYEQYF	TGTGCCAGCAGCTTAGCTTTAGTACCCTACGAGCAGTACTTC
-	-	TRBV27	TRBJ2-7	13	CASSPTGDYEQYF	TGTGCCAGCAGTCCGACAGGCGACTACGAGCAGTACTTC
-	-	TRBV4-1	TRBJ2-7	15	CASSQGQGPRYEQYF	TGCGCCAGCAGCCAAGGGCAGGGCCCCCGCTACGAGCAGTACTTC
few	-	TRBV9	TRBJ1-2	13	CASSVGSNYGYTF	TGTGCCAGCAGCGTAGGAAGCAACTATGGCTACACCTTC
few	TRBD1	TRBV19	TRBJ2-5	16	CASSIGGQGAQETQYF	TGTGCCAGTAGTATAGGCGGACAGGGGGCTCAAGAGACCCAGTACTTC
few	-	TRBV11-2	TRBJ2-1	14	CASSSRQANNEQFF	TGTGCCAGCAGCTCGCGACAGGCTAACAATGAGCAGTTCTTC
-	TRBD2	TRBV11-2	TRBJ2-1	15	CASSRGLAGGNEQFF	TGTGCCAGCAGCCGAGGACTAGCGGGGGGCAATGAGCAGTTCTTC